The source of this TCR beta chain is a study of beta chain features in type 1 diabetes. Study-wide background: All of the samples together had over 90 million sorted cells examined. Study results and limitations: Fewer insertions but more deletions were seen at VDJ junctions in type 1 diabetes patients.

Trimming left V 0 bases short and J 5 bases short, with 13 bases between. Germline V gene sequence: CDR1 MGHRA, CDR2 YSYEKL. The CDR3 runs 16 residues. Sorting of CD4+ naive, central memory, regulatory and stem cell-like memory cells was performed via CD45RO/CCR7/CD25/CD127/CD95/CD27. This clone was seen a handful of times. Its specificity is unknown. What was sequenced were expressed TCRB transcripts, since all of the isolated RNA had been reverse transcribed. Naive, central memory and regulatory T cell samples came to a mean of about 3.9 million reads. Sequencing used immunoSEQ multiplex PCR; TCRdb keeps in-frame clones, though not all of them. The data contain approximately 150,000 clones, about 9.8% of them singletons.

The sequence derives from a woman aged 18-30 years in good health. V usage is TRBV4-1 and J usage is TRBJ2-2; D ambiguous. Source material: central memory CD4+ T cells from blood. The CDR3 DNA sequence: TGCGCCAGCAGCCAAGAGAGGAACATCCGAACCGGGGAGCTGTTTTTT. Translating gives CASSQERNIRTGELFF.